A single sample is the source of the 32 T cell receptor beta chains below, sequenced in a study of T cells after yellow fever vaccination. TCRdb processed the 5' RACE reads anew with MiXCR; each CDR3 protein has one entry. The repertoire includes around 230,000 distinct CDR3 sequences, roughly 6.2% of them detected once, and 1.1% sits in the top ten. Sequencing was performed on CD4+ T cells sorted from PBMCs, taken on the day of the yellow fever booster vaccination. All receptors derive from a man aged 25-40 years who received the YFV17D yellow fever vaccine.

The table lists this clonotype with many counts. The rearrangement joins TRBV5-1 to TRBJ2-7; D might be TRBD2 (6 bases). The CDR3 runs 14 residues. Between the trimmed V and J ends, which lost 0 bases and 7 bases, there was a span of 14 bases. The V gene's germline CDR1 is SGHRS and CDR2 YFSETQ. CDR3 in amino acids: CASSLGASVWEQYF. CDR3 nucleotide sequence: TGCGCCAGCAGCTTGGGGGCTAGCGTCTGGGAGCAGTACTTC.

In nucleotides, the CDR3 is TGTGCCAGCAGCTATACTAGCGCAGGAACGCATAGGTACAATGAGCAGTTCTTC. Residues: CASSYTSAGTHRYNEQFF. This rearrangement joins TRBV11-2 to TRBJ2-1; 7 bases line up with TRBD2. Losses at the gene ends were 4 bases for V and 4 bases for J; bases not matched to a gene: 16. The CDR3 totals 18 residues. Germline V CDR1 and CDR2: SGHAT, FQNNGV.

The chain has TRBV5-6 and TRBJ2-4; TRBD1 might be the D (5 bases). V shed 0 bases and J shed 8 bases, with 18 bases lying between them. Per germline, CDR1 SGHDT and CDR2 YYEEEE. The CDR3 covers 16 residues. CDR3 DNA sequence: TGTGCCAGCAGCTTGGGCTCTCTGACAGAGGATGACATTCAGTACTTC. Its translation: CASSLGSLTEDDIQYF.

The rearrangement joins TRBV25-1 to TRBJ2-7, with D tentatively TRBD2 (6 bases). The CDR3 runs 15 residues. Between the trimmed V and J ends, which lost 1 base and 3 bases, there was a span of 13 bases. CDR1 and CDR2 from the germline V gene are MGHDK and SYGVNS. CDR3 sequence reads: CASSESRAGLYEQYF. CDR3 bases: TGTGCCAGCAGTGAATCCCGAGCGGGTCTCTACGAGCAGTACTTC.

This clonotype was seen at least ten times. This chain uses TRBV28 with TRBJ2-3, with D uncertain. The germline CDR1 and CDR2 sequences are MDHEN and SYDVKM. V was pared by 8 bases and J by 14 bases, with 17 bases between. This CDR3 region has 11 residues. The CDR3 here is CASSGPGSGYF. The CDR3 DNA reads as TGTGCCAGCTCCGGACCGGGTTCTGGGTATTTT.

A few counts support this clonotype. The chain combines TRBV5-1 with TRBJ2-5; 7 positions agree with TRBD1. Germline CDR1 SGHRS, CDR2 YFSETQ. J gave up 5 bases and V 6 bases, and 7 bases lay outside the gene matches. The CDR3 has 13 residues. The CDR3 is CASTLDRRETQYF. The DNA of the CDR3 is TGCGCCAGCACCCTGGACAGGCGGGAGACCCAGTACTTC.

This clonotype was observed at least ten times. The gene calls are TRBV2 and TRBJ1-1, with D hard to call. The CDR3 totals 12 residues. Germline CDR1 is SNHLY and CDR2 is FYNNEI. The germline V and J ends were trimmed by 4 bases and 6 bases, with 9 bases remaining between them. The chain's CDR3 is CASSVKGAEAFF. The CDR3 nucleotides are TGTGCCAGCAGTGTCAAGGGAGCTGAAGCTTTCTTT.

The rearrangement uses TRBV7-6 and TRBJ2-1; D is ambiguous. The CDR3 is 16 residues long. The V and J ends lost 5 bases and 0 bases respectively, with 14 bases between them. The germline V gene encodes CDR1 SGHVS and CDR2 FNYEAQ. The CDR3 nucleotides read TGTGCCAGCAGCCATCCCCTGCGAAGCTCCTACAATGAGCAGTTCTTC. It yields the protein CASSHPLRSSYNEQFF.

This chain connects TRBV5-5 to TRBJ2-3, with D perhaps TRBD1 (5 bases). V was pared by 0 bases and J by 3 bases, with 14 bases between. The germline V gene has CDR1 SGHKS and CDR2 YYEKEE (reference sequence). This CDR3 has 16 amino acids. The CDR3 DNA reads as TGTGCCAGCAGCTTGGTGGTTATGGGGCTTACAGATACGCAGTATTTT. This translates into CASSLVVMGLTDTQYF. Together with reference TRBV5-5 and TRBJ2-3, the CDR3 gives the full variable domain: DAGVTQSPTHLIKTRGQQVTLRCSPISGHKSVSWYQQVLGQGPQFIFQYYEKEERGRGNFPDRFSARQFPNYSSELNVNALLLGDSALYLCASSLVVMGLTDTQYFGPGTRLTVL.

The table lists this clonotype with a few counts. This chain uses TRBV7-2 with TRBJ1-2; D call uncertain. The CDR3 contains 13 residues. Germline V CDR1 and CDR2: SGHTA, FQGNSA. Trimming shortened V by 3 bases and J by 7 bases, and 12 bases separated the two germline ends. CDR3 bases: TGTGCCAGCAGCTTTAACTCCCTCGGTGGCTACACCTTC. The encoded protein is CASSFNSLGGYTF.

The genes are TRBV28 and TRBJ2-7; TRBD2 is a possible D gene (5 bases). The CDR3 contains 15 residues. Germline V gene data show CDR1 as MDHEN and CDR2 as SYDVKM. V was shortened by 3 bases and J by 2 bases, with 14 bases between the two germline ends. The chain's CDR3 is CASSLMRAGAYEQYF. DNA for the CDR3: TGTGCCAGCAGTTTGATGAGGGCCGGGGCCTACGAGCAGTACTTC.

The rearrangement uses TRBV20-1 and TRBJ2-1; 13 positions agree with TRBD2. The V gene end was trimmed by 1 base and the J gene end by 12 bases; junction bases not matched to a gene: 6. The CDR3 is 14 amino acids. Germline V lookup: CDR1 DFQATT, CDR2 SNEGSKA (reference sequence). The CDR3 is CSARGGLAGVGQFF. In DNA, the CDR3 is TGCAGTGCTAGAGGAGGACTAGCGGGAGTTGGGCAGTTCTTC.

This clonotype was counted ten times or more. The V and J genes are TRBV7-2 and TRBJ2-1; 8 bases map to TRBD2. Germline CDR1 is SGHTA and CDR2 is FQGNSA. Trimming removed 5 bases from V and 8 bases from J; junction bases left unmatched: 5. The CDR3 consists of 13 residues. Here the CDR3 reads CASSDGLADEQFF. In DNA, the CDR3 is TGTGCCAGCAGCGATGGACTAGCCGATGAGCAGTTCTTC.

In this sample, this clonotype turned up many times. The CDR3 nucleotides are TGCGCCAGCAGCTTGGCCTTAGCGGCACCCTACGAGCAGTACTTC. Amino acids: CASSLALAAPYEQYF. The V gene is TRBV5-1, the J gene TRBJ2-7; tentative D call: TRBD2 (6 bases). This CDR3 region has 15 residues. Germline V gene sequence: CDR1 SGHRS, CDR2 YFSETQ. Trimming took 0 bases from V and 2 from J, leaving 12 bases between them.

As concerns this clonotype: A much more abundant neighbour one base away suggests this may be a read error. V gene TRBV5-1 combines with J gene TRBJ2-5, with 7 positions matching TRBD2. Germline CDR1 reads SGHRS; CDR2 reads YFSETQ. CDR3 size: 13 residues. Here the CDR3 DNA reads TGCGACAGCAGCCGCGGGAGATCGGAGACCCAGTACTTC. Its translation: CDSSRGRSETQYF.

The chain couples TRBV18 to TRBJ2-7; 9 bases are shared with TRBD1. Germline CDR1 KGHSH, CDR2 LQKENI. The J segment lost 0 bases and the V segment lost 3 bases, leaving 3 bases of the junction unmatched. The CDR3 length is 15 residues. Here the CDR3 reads CASSPTTGGSYEQYF. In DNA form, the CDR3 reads TGTGCCAGCTCACCCACGACAGGGGGCTCCTACGAGCAGTACTTC.

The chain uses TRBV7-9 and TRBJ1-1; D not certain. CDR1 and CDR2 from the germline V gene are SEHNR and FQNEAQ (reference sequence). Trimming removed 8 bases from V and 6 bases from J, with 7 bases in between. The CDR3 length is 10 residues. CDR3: CASGRPEAFF. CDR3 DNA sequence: TGTGCCAGCGGGCGTCCTGAAGCTTTCTTT.

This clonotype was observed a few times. The CDR3 DNA reads as TGTGCCAGCAGCTTAGTTTTGGGGGGAGGCAACAATGAGCAGTTCTTC. Residues: CASSLVLGGGNNEQFF. The gene calls are TRBV7-2 and TRBJ2-1, with D possibly matching TRBD2 (6 bases). V lost 1 base and J 5 bases, leaving 15 bases between the germline ends. The CDR3 has 16 residues. CDR1 and CDR2 (germline): SGHTA, FQGNSA.

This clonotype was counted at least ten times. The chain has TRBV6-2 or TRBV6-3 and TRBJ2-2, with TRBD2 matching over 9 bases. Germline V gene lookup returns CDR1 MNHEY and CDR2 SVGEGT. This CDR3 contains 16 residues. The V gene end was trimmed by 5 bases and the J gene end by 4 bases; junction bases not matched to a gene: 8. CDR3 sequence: CASSRGSGSGTGELFF. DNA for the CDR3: TGTGCCAGCAGTAGGGGTAGCGGGAGTGGCACCGGGGAGCTGTTTTTT.

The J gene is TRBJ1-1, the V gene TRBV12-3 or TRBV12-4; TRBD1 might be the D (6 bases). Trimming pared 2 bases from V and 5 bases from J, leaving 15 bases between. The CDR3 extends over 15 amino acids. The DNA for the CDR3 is TGTGCCAGCAGTTTAAGGGGGGGGAGGGGGACTGAAGCTTTCTTT. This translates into CASSLRGGRGTEAFF.

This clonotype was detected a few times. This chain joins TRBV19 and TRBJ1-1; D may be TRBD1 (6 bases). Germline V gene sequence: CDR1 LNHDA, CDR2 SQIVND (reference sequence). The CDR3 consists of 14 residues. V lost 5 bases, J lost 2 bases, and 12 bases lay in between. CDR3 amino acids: CASSSRGLNTEAFF. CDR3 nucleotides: TGTGCCAGTAGTTCGCGGGGGCTTAACACTGAAGCTTTCTTT.

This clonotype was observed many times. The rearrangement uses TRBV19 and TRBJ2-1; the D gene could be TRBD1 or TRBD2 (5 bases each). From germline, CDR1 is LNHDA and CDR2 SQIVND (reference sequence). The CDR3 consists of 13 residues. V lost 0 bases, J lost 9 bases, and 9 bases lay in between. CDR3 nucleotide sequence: TGTGCCAGTAGTATAGAGAGGGGTACTGAGCAGTTCTTC. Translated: CASSIERGTEQFF.

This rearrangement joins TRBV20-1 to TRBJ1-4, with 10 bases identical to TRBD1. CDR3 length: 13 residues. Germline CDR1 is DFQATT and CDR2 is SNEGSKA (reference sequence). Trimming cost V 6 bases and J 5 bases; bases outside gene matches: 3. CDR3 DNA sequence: TGCAGTGCCCCGGGACAGGGGAATGAAAAACTGTTTTTT. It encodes CSAPGQGNEKLFF.

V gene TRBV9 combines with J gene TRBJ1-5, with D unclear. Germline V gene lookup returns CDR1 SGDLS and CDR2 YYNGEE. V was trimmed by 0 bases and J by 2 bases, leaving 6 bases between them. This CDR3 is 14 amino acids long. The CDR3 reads CASSVGSGNQPQHF. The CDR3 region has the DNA TGTGCCAGCAGCGTAGGCTCAGGCAATCAGCCCCAGCATTTT.

The CDR3 sequence is CASSFASGKALEQYF. For the CDR3, the DNA is TGTGCCAGCAGCTTCGCCTCCGGGAAAGCCCTCGAGCAGTACTTC. The V call is TRBV7-2, the J call TRBJ2-7; perhaps TRBD2 as D (5 bases). This CDR3 has 15 residues. With 3 bases removed from V and 6 bases from J, the gap between germline ends came to 18 bases. Germline V lookup: CDR1 SGHTA, CDR2 FQGNSA.

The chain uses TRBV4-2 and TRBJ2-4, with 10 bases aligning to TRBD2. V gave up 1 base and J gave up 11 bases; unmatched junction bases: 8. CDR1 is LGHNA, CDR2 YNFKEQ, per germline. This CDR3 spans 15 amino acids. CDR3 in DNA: TGTGCCAGCAGCCAAGTCCTGCTAGCGGGAGTCGTTCAGTACTTC. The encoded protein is CASSQVLLAGVVQYF.

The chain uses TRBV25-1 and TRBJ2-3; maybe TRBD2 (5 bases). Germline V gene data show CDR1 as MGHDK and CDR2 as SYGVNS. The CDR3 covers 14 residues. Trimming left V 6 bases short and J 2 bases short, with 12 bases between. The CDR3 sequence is CASRMTGNTDTQYF. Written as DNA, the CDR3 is TGTGCCAGCAGAATGACGGGGAACACAGATACGCAGTATTTT.

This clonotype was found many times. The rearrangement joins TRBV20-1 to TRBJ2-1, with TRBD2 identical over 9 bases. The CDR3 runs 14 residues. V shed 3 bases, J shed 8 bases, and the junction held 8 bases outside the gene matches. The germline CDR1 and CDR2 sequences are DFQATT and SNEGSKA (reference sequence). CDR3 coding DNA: TGCAGTGCTAGTGTGCGGGAGGGCCGGGATGAGCAGTTCTTC. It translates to CSASVREGRDEQFF.

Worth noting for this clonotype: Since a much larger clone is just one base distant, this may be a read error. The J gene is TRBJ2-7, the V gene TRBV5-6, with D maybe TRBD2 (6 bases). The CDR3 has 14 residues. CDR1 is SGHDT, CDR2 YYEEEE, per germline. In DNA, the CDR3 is TGTGCCAGAAGCTCCGCTAGCGCCTTCTACGAGCAGTACTTC. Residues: CARSSASAFYEQYF.

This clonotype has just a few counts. CDR3 amino acids: CASSSGDRVVETQYF. In DNA, the CDR3 is TGTGCCAGCAGCTCCGGGGACAGGGTCGTCGAGACCCAGTACTTC. V gene TRBV7-8 combines with J gene TRBJ2-5; 9 bases line up with TRBD1. Trimming took 4 bases from V and 5 from J; bases not matched to a gene: 8. The CDR3 spans 15 residues. The V gene's germline CDR1 is SGHVS and CDR2 FQNEAQ.

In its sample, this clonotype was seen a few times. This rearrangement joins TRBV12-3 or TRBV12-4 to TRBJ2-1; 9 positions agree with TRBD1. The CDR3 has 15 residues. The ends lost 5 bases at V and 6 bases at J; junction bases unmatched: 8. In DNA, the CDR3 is TGTGCCAGCAGTCCCCAGGACAGGGGAGGCAATGAGCAGTTCTTC. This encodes CASSPQDRGGNEQFF.

The CDR3 spells CASSLARSGTTGEQYF. CDR3 bases: TGTGCCAGCAGCTTAGCTCGTAGCGGGACGACTGGGGAGCAGTACTTC. This chain joins TRBV7-8 and TRBJ2-7; 8 bases align to TRBD2. The V gene's germline CDR1 is SGHVS and CDR2 FQNEAQ. J was trimmed by 7 bases and V by 0 bases; bases with no gene match: 11. The CDR3 length is 16 residues.